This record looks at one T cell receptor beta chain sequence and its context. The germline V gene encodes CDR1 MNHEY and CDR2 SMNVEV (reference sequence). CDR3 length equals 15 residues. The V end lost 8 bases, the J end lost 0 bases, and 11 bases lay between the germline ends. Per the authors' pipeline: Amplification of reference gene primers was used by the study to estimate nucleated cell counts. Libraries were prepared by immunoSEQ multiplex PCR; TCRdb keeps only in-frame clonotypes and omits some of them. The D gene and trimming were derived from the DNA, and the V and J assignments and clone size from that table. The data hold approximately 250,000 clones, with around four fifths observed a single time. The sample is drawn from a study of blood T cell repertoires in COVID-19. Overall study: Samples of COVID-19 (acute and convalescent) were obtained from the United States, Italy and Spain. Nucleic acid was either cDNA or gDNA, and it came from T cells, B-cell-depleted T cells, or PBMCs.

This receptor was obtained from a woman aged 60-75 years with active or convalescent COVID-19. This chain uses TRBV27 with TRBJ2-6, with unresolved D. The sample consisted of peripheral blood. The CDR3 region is CASSYGSSGANVLTF. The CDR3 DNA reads TGTGCCAGCTCTTACGGGTCCTCTGGGGCCAACGTCCTGACTTTC. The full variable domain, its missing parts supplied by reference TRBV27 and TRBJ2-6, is EAQVTQNPRYLITVTGKKLTVTCSQNMNHEYMSWYRQDPGLGLRQIYYSMNVEVTDKGDVPEGYKVSRKEKRNFPLILESPSPNQTSLYFCASSYGSSGANVLTFGAGSRLTVL.